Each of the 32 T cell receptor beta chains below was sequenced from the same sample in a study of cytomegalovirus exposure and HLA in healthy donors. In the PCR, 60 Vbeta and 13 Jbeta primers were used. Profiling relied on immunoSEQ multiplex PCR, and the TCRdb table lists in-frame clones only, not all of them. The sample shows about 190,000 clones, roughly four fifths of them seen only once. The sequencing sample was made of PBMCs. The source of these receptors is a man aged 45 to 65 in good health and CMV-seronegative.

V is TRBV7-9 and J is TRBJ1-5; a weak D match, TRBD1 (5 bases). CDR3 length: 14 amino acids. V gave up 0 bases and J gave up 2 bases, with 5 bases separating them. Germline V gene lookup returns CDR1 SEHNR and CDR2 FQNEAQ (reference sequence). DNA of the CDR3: TGTGCCAGCAGCTTAGCAGGGGGCAATCAGCCCCAGCATTTT. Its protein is CASSLAGGNQPQHF.

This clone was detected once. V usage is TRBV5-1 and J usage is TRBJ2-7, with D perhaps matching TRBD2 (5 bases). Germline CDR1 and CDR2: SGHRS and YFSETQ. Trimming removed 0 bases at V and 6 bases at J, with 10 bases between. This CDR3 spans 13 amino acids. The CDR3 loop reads CASSLGNAGEQYF. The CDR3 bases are TGCGCCAGCAGCTTGGGCAACGCGGGCGAGCAGTACTTC.

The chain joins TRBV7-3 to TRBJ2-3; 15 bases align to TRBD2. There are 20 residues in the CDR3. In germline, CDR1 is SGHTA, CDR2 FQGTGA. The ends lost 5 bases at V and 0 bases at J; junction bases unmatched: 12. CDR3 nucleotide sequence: TGTGCCAGCAGCCCAAGGACTAGCGGGGGGGACCCTCCTAGCACAGATACGCAGTATTTT. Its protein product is CASSPRTSGGDPPSTDTQYF.

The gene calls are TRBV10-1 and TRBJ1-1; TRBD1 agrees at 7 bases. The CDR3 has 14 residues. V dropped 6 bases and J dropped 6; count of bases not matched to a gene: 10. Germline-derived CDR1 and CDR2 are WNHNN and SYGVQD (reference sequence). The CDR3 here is CASRGRGTRAEAFF. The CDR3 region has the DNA TGCGCCAGCAGGGGCAGGGGGACGAGGGCTGAAGCTTTCTTT.

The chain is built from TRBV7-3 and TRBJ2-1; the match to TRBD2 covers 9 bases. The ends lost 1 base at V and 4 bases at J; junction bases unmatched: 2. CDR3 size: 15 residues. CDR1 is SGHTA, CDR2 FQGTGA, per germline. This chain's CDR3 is CASSLIAGVYNEQFF. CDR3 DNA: TGTGCCAGCAGCTTAATAGCGGGAGTGTACAATGAGCAGTTCTTC. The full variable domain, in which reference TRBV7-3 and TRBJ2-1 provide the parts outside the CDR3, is GAGVSQTPSNKVTEKGKYVELRCDPISGHTALYWYRQSLGQGPEFLIYFQGTGAADDSGLPNDRFFAVRPEGSVSTLKIQRTERGDSAVYLCASSLIAGVYNEQFFGPGTRLTVL.

CDR3 in amino acids: CATIGTGGKEKLFF. CDR3 coding DNA: TGTGCCACCATTGGGACAGGGGGAAAAGAAAAACTGTTTTTT. The gene calls are TRBV6-1 and TRBJ1-4, with 11 bases matching TRBD1. This CDR3 comprises 14 residues. In germline, CDR1 is MNHNS, CDR2 SASEGT. V gave up 10 bases and J gave up 8 bases; unmatched junction bases: 9.

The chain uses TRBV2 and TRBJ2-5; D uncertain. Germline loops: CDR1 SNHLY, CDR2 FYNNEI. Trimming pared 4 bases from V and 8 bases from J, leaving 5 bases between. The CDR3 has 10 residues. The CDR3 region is CASSVRTQYF. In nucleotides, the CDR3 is TGTGCCAGCAGTGTGCGCACCCAGTACTTC.

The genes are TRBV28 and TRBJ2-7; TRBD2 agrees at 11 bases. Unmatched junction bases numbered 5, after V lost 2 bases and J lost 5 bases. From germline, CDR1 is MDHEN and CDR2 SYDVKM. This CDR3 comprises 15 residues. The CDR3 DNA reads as TGTGCCAGCAGTTTACAAACTAGCGGGAGCCACGAGCAGTACTTC. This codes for CASSLQTSGSHEQYF.

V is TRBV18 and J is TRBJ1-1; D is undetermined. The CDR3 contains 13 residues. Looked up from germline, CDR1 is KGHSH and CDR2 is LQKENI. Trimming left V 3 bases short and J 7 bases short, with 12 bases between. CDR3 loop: CASSPIGTGEAFF. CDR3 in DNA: TGTGCCAGCTCACCGATCGGAACGGGTGAAGCTTTCTTT.

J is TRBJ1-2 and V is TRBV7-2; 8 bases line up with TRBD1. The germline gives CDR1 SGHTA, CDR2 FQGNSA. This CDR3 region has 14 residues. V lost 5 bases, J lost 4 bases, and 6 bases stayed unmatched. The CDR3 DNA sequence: TGTGCCAGCAGCCACGGGACAGGAGTCTATGGCTACACCTTC. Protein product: CASSHGTGVYGYTF.

CDR3 sequence (DNA): TGTGCCAGCAGCCCCAGGGGGGTCTATGGGTATGAGCAGTTCTTC. It is translated as CASSPRGVYGYEQFF. This chain connects TRBV5-6 to TRBJ2-1, with D perhaps TRBD1 (7 bases). Trimming took off 4 bases at V and 8 bases at J, with 19 bases between the two ends. In germline, CDR1 is SGHDT, CDR2 YYEEEE. The CDR3 runs to 15 residues.

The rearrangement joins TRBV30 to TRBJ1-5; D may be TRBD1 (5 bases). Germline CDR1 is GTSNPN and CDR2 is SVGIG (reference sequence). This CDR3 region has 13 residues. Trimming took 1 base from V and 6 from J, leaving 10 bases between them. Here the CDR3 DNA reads TGTGCCTGGAGTGGGGCAGACAGTCAGCCCCAGCATTTT. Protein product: CAWSGADSQPQHF.

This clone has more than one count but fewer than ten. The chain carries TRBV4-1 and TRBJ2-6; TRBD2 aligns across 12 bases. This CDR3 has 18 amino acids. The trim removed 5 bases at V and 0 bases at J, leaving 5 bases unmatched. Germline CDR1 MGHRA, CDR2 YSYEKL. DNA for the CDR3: TGCGCCAGCAGCTTTCCTAGCGGGAGGGTCTCTGGGGCCAACGTCCTGACTTTC. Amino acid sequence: CASSFPSGRVSGANVLTF.

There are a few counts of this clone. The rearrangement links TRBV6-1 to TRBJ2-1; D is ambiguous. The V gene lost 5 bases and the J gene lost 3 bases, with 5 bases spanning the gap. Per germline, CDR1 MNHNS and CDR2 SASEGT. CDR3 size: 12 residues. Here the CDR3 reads CASSLDYNEQFF. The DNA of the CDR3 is TGTGCCAGCAGTTTAGACTACAATGAGCAGTTCTTC.

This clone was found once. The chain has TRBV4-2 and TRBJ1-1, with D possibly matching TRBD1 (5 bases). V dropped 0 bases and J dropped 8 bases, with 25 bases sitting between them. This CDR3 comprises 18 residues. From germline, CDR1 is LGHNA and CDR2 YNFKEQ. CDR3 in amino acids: CASSQESAGGSAATEAFF. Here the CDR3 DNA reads TGTGCCAGCAGCCAAGAATCAGCCGGGGGGTCCGCGGCCACCGAAGCTTTCTTT.

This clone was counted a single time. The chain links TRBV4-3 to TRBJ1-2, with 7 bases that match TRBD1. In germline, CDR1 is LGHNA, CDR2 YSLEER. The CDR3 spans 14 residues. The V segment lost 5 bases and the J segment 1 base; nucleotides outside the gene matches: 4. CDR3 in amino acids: CASSRTGLNYGYTF. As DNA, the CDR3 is TGCGCCAGCAGCAGGACAGGACTTAACTATGGCTACACCTTC.

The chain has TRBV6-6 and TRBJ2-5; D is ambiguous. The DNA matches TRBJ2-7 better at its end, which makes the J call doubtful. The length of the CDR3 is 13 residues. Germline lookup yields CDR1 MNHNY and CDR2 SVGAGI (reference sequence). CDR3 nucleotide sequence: TGTGCCAGCAGTTATCGTCACTCCTACGAGCAGTACTTC. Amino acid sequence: CASSYRHSYEQYF.

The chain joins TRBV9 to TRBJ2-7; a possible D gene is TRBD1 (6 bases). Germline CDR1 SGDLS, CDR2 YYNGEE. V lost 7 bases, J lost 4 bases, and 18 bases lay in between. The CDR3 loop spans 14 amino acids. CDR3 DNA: TGTGCCAGCGCCTCAAAGGGGGTGGGGTACGAGCAGTACTTC. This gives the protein CASASKGVGYEQYF.

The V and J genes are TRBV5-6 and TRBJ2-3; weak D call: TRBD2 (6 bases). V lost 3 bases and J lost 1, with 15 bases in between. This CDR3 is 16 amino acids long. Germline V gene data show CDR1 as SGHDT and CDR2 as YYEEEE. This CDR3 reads CASSYYLSGGTDTQYF. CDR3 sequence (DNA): TGTGCCAGCAGCTACTACTTGTCGGGAGGCACAGATACGCAGTATTTT.

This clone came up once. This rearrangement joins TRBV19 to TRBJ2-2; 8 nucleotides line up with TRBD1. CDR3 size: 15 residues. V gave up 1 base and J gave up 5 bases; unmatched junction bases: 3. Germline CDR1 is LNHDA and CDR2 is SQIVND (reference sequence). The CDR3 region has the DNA TGTGCCAGTAGTATAGCCAGGGGGCGAACCGGGGAGCTGTTTTTT. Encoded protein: CASSIARGRTGELFF.

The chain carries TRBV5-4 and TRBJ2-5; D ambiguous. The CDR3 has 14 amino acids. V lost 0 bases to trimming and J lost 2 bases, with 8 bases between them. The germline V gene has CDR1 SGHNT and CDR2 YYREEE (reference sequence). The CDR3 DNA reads TGTGCCAGCAGCTTGGCACAGATTCAAGAGACCCAGTACTTC. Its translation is CASSLAQIQETQYF.

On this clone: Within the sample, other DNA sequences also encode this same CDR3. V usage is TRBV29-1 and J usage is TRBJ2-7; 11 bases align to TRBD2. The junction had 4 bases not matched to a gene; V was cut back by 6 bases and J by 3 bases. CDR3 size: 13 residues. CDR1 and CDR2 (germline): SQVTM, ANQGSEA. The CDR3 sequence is CSVGTSGNYEQYF. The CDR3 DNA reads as TGCAGCGTGGGGACTAGCGGAAACTACGAGCAGTACTTC.

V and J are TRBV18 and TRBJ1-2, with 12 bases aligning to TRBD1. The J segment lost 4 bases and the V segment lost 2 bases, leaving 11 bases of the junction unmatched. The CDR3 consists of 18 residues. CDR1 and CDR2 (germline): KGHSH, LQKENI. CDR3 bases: TGTGCCAGCTCACCAACCGGGACAGGGGGCCCTCAGGGCTATGGCTACACCTTC. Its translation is CASSPTGTGGPQGYGYTF.

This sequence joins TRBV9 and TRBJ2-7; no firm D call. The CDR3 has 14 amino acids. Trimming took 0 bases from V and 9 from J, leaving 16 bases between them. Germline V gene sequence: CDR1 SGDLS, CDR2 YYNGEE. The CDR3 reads CASSVAAPPTRQYF. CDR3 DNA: TGTGCCAGCAGCGTAGCAGCGCCTCCTACGAGGCAGTACTTC.

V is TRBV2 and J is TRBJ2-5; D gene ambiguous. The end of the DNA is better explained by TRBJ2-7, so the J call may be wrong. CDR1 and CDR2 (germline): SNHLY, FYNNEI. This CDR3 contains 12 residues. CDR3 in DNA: TGTGCCAGCAGTGAATTCTCGTACGAGCAGTACTTC. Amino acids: CASSEFSYEQYF.

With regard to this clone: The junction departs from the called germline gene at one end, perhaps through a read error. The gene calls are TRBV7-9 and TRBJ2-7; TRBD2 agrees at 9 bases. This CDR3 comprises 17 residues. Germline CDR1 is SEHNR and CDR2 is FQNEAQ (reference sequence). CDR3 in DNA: TGTTCCAGCAGCCAGCGGGGGGTAGCGGGCTATTACTACGAGCAGTACTTC. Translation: CSSSQRGVAGYYYEQYF.

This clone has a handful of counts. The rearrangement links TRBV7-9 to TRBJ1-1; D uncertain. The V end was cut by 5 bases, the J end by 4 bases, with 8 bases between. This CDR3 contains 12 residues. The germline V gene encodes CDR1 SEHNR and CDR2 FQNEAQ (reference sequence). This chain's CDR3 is CASSPEVTEAFF. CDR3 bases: TGTGCCAGCAGCCCAGAAGTCACTGAAGCTTTCTTT. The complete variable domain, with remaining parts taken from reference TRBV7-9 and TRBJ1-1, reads DTGVSQNPRHKITKRGQNVTFRCDPISEHNRLYWYRQTLGQGPEFLTYFQNEAQLEKSRLLSDRFSAERPKGSFSTLEIQRTEQGDSAMYLCASSPEVTEAFFGQGTRLTVV.

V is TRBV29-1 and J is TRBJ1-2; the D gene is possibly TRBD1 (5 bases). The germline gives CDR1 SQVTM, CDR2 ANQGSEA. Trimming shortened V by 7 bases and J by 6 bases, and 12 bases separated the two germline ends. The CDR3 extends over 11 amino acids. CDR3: CSEGRVNGYTF. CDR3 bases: TGCAGCGAAGGCAGGGTAAATGGCTACACCTTC.

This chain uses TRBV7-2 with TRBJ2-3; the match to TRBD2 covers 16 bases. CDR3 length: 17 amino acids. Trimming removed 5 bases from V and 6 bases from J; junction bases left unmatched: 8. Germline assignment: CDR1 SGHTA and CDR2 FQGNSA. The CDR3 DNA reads TGTGCCAGCAGCATGGGACTAGCGGGAGGGGTCCGGGATACGCAGTATTTT. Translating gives CASSMGLAGGVRDTQYF.

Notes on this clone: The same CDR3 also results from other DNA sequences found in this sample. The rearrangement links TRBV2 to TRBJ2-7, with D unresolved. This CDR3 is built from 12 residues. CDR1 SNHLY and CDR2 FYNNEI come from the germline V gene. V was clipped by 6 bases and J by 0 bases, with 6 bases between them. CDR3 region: CASRADSYEQYF. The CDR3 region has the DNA TGTGCCAGCAGGGCCGACTCCTACGAGCAGTACTTC.

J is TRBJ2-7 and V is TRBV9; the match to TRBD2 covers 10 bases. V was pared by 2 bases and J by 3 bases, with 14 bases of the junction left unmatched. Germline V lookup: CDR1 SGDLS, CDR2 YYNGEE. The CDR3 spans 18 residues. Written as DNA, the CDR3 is TGTGCCAGCAGCGTCCGCCCCCTAGCGGGAGACAGGAGCTACGAGCAGTACTTC. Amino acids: CASSVRPLAGDRSYEQYF.

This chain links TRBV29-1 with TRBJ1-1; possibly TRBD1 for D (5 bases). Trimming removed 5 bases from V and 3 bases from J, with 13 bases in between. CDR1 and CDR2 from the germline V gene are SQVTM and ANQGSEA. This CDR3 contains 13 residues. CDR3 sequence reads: CSVSQAADTEAFF. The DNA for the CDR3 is TGCAGCGTTTCACAGGCGGCTGACACTGAAGCTTTCTTT.